There are a few counts of the clone carrying this TCR beta chain. With V trimmed by 5 bases and J by 3 bases, 6 bases remained unmatched. Per germline, CDR1 MNHEY and CDR2 SVGAGI. This CDR3 region has 15 residues. Participants were placed into cohorts based on the clinical history they reported. Clones were read by immunoSEQ multiplex PCR, and TCRdb kept only the in-frame ones, dropping some. The data contain roughly 180,000 clones, around 82% of them seen just once; the ten biggest clones take up roughly 20%. The sample is drawn from a study of blood T cell repertoires in COVID-19. This TCR derives from a man aged 60 to 75 who had recovered from COVID-19. J is TRBJ2-7 and V is TRBV6-5; 11 positions agree with TRBD2. Sequenced material: PBMCs or T cells enriched from blood (not recorded which). The CDR3 loop is CASSKTSGAFYEQYF. For the CDR3, the DNA is TGTGCCAGCAGTAAGACTAGCGGGGCCTTCTACGAGCAGTACTTC.